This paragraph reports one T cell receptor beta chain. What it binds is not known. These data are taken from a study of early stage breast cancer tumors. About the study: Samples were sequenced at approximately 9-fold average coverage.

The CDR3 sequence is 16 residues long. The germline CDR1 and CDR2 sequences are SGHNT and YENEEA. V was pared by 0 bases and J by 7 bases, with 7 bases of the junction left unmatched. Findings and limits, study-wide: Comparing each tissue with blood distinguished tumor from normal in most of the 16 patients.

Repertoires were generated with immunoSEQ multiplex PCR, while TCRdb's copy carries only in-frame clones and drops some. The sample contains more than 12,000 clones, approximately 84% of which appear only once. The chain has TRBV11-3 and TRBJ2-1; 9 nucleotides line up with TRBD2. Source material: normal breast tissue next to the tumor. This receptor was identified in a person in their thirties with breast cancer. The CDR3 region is CASSLDGREGRNEQFF. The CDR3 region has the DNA TGTGCCAGCAGCTTAGATGGGCGGGAGGGCCGAAATGAGCAGTTCTTC.